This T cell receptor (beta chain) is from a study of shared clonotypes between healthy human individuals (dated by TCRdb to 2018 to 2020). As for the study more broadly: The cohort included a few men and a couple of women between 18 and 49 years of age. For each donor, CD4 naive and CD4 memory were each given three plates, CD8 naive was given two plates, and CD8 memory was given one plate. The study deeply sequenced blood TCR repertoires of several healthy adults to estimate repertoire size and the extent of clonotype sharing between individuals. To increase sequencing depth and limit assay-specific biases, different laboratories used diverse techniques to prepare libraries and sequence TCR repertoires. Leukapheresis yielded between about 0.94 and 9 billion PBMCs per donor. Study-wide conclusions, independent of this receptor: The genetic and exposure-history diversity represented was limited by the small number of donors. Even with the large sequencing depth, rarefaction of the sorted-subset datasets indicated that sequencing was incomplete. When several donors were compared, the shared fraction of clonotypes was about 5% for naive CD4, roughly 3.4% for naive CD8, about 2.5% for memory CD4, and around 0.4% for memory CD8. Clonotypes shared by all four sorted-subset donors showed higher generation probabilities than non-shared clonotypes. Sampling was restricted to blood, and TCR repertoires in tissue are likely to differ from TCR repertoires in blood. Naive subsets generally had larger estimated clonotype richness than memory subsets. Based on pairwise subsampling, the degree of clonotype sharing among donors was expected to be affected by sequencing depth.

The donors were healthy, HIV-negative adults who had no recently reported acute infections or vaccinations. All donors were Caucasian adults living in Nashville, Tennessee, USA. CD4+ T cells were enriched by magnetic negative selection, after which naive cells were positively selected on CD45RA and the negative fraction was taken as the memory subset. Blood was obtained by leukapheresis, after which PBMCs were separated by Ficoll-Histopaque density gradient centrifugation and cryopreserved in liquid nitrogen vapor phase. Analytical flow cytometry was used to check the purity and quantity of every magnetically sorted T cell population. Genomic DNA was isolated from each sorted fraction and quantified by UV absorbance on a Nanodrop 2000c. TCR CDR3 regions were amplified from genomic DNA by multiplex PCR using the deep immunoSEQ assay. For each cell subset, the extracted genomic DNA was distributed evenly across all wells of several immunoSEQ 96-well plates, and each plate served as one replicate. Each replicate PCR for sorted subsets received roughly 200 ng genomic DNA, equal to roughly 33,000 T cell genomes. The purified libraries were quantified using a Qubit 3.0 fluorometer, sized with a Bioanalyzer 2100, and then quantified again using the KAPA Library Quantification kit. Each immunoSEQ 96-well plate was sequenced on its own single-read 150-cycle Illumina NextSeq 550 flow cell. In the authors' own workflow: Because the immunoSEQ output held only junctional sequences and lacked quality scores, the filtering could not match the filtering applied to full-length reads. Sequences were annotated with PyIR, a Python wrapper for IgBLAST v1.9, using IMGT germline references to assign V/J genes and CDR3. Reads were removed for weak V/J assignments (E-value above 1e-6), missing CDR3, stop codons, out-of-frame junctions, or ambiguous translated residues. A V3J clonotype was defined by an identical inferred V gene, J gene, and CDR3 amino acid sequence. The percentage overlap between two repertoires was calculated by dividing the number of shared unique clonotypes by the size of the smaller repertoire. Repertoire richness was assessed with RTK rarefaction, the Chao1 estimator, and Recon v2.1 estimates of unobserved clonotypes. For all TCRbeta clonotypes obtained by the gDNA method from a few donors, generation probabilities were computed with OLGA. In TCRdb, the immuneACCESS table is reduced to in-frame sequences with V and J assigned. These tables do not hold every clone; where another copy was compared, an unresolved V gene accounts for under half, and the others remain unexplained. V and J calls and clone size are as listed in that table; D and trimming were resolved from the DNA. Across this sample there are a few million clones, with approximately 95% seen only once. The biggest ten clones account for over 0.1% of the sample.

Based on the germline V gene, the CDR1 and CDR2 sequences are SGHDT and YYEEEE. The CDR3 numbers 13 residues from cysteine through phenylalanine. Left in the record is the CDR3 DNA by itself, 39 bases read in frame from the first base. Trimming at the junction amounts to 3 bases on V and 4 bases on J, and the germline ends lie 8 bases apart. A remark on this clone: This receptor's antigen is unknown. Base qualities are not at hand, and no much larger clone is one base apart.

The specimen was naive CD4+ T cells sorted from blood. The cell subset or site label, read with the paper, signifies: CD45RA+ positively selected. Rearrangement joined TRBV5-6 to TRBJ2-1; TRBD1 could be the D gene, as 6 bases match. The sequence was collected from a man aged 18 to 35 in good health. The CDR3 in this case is CASSSGHYNEQFF. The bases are TGTGCCAGCAGCTCGGGACATTACAATGAGCAGTTCTTC.